Below, 30 T cell receptor beta chains from the same sample are listed, as sequenced in a study of shared clonotypes between healthy human individuals. Measured with immunoSEQ multiplex PCR; TCRdb has only the in-frame clones, and not every one. Of 2 million to 3 million clones in the sample, roughly 93% were seen once. The sequenced sample consisted of naive CD4+ T cells from PBMCs. Indicated subset: CD45RA+ positively selected. The receptor source for this set is a man between 18 and 35 years old in good health. Some clones in this sample may be carry-over from other donors' samples.

The chain carries TRBV28 and TRBJ2-2, with 7 bases matching TRBD1. The CDR3 is made up of 15 amino acids. The germline V gene has CDR1 MDHEN and CDR2 SYDVKM. V was clipped by 6 bases and J by 7 bases; unmatched bases: 11. CDR3 sequence: CASSWGYRGGGELFF. DNA of the CDR3: TGTGCCAGCAGCTGGGGATACAGGGGCGGCGGGGAGCTGTTTTTT.

This CDR3 reads CASSFKKGSGETQYF. CDR3 nucleotides: TGTGCCAGCAGCTTCAAAAAGGGATCGGGGGAGACCCAGTACTTC. V usage is TRBV5-4 and J usage is TRBJ2-5; D might be TRBD2 (5 bases). Germline CDR1 is SGHNT and CDR2 is YYREEE (reference sequence). Trimming cost V 2 bases and J 5 bases, with 16 bases left between them. The CDR3 length is 15 residues.

About this clone: At one of its ends the junction is not consistent with the germline gene, which may arise from a read error. The chain recombines TRBV6-6 with TRBJ2-3; the D gene is possibly TRBD2 (5 bases). CDR3 length: 11 amino acids. Germline V gene lookup returns CDR1 MNHNY and CDR2 SVGAGI (reference sequence). CDR3 in DNA: TGTGCCACCGTAAGCGGAGTCTTATGGGCTTTT. Its translation: CATVSGVLWAF.

The genes are TRBV2 and TRBJ2-1; 7 bases line up with TRBD2. Germline V gene data show CDR1 as SNHLY and CDR2 as FYNNEI. After removal of 1 base from V and 7 bases from J, the junction contained 19 bases not matched to a gene. This CDR3 region has 19 residues. CDR3 in amino acids: CASSEVGLRIAGPINEQFF. The CDR3 DNA reads TGTGCCAGCAGTGAAGTGGGGCTCCGGATAGCGGGTCCAATAAATGAGCAGTTCTTC. The full variable domain, in which reference TRBV2 and TRBJ2-1 provide the parts outside the CDR3, is EPEVTQTPSHQVTQMGQEVILRCVPISNHLYFYWYRQILGQKVEFLVSFYNNEISEKSEIFDDQFSVERPDGSNFTLKIRSTKLEDSAMYFCASSEVGLRIAGPINEQFFGPGTRLTVL.

This clone was found once. This chain uses TRBV5-1 with TRBJ2-1, with D tentatively TRBD2 (6 bases). The CDR3 runs 13 residues. The V gene's germline CDR1 is SGHRS and CDR2 YFSETQ. Trimming left V 1 base short and J 9 bases short, with 11 bases between. CDR3 DNA sequence: TGCGCCAGCAGCTTGCTGGCTAGCGTTGAGCAGTTCTTC. As protein: CASSLLASVEQFF.

The chain is built from TRBV28 and TRBJ2-1; no reliable D call. The V gene's germline CDR1 is MDHEN and CDR2 SYDVKM. The V gene lost 6 bases and the J gene lost 6 bases, with 15 bases spanning the gap. The CDR3 length is 14 residues. The CDR3 sequence: CASSRTADLNEQFF. The CDR3 DNA reads TGTGCCAGCAGCAGGACCGCGGATCTCAATGAGCAGTTCTTC.

The chain has TRBV28 and TRBJ2-1; weak D call: TRBD2 (7 bases). The V end lost 4 bases, the J end lost 5 bases, and 18 bases lay between the germline ends. Germline V CDR1 and CDR2: MDHEN, SYDVKM. This CDR3 is built from 16 residues. In DNA, the CDR3 is TGTGCCAGCAGTTCCGGGGGGCAGGTACTCAACAATGAGCAGTTCTTC. It encodes CASSSGGQVLNNEQFF.

V and J are TRBV14 and TRBJ1-4; D gene ambiguous. Germline V CDR1 and CDR2: SGHDN, FVKESK. V was trimmed by 0 bases and J by 7 bases, leaving 18 bases between them. There are 17 residues in the CDR3. The CDR3 DNA is TGTGCCAGCAGCCAAGAAGGGTTGCAGCGAGCAGGTGAAAAACTGTTTTTT. Amino acid sequence: CASSQEGLQRAGEKLFF.

The V gene is TRBV7-2, the J gene TRBJ1-5; 9 bases are shared with TRBD1. The CDR3 has 16 amino acids. The V segment lost 5 bases and the J segment 0 bases; nucleotides outside the gene matches: 5. Germline CDR1 and CDR2: SGHTA and FQGNSA. In DNA, the CDR3 is TGTGCCAGCAGCCACCGGACAGGGGATAGCAATCAGCCCCAGCATTTT. Its translation: CASSHRTGDSNQPQHF.

Concerning this clone: Other DNA variants within this sample encode the same CDR3. This chain links TRBV28 with TRBJ2-7; tentative D call: TRBD1 (6 bases). Germline CDR1 reads MDHEN; CDR2 reads SYDVKM. Between the trimmed V and J ends, which lost 3 bases and 0 bases, there was a span of 9 bases. The CDR3 sequence is 14 residues long. The CDR3 region is CASSLTGVSYEQYF. The CDR3 DNA sequence: TGTGCCAGCAGTTTGACAGGAGTCTCCTACGAGCAGTACTTC.

The chain employs TRBV28 and TRBJ2-7, with D possibly TRBD1 on 6 matching bases. This CDR3 region has 15 residues. Germline lookup yields CDR1 MDHEN and CDR2 SYDVKM. V lost 8 bases, J lost 3 bases, and 20 bases lay in between. The CDR3 region is CASLQGGPQIYEQYF. The CDR3 coding sequence is TGTGCCAGCCTCCAAGGGGGACCCCAGATCTACGAGCAGTACTTC.

This clone was detected once. The chain is built from TRBV27 and TRBJ1-3; weak D call: TRBD1 (6 bases). Germline CDR1 MNHEY, CDR2 SMNVEV (reference sequence). The CDR3 is made up of 16 amino acids. V was trimmed by 2 bases and J by 2 bases, leaving 13 bases between them. In DNA form, the CDR3 reads TGTGCCAGCAGTTTACTGGGGGCAGGGACTGGAAACACCATATATTTT. Translated, it gives CASSLLGAGTGNTIYF.

The rearrangement joins TRBV21-1 to TRBJ2-7; no check of the table's D call, TRBD1, against the DNA was made. TRBV21-1 is termed a pseudogene. There are 11 residues in the CDR3. The DNA of the CDR3 is TGTGCCAGCAGCACCAGGCTGTCGCAGTACTTC. It encodes CASSTRLSQYF.

The chain uses TRBV9 and TRBJ2-3, with D possibly being TRBD2 (5 bases). V gave up 4 bases and J gave up 1 base, with 10 bases separating them. From germline, CDR1 is SGDLS and CDR2 YYNGEE. CDR3 length equals 14 residues. The CDR3 region has the DNA TGTGCCAGCAGCCTTATTAGCGGCACAGATACGCAGTATTTT. This sequence encodes CASSLISGTDTQYF.

The chain combines TRBV7-9 with TRBJ2-3; possible D gene TRBD1, 6 bases. Trimming removed 6 bases at V and 1 base at J, with 11 bases between. This CDR3 contains 14 residues. From germline, CDR1 is SEHNR and CDR2 FQNEAQ (reference sequence). The CDR3 reads CASRNRARTDTQYF. The DNA of the CDR3 is TGTGCCAGCAGGAACAGGGCCCGCACAGATACGCAGTATTTT.

The count of this clone is one. The chain uses TRBV7-2 and TRBJ2-3; no firm D call. V lost 4 bases and J 5 bases, leaving 10 bases between the germline ends. CDR1 SGHTA and CDR2 FQGNSA come from the germline V gene. There are 13 residues in the CDR3. DNA of the CDR3: TGTGCCAGCAGCTCTGGGAATCGAGATACGCAGTATTTT. This sequence encodes CASSSGNRDTQYF. Full variable domain (remainder filled in from reference TRBV7-2 and TRBJ2-3): GAGVSQSPSNKVTEKGKDVELRCDPISGHTALYWYRQSLGQGLEFLIYFQGNSAPDKSGLPSDRFSAERTGGSVSTLTIQRTQQEDSAVYLCASSSGNRDTQYFGPGTRLTVL.

This chain joins TRBV5-1 and TRBJ2-2, with 8 bases matching TRBD1. V dropped 1 base and J dropped 5; count of bases not matched to a gene: 7. In germline, CDR1 is SGHRS, CDR2 YFSETQ. This CDR3 contains 16 residues. CDR3 in DNA: TGCGCCAGCAGCTTGCCGCAGGGGGCGCGGACCGGGGAGCTGTTTTTT. It specifies CASSLPQGARTGELFF.

This clone was counted a single time. This sample includes further DNA sequences coding for the same CDR3. CDR3 coding DNA: TGCAGCGTTGTCCCGGGACCCTATTACGAGCAGTACTTC. Encoded protein: CSVVPGPYYEQYF. The V gene is TRBV29-1, the J gene TRBJ2-7; D may be TRBD1 or TRBD2 (5 bases each). The CDR3 contains 13 residues. Trimming took off 4 bases at V and 4 bases at J, with 14 bases between the two ends. Looked up from germline, CDR1 is SQVTM and CDR2 is ANQGSEA.

The chain combines TRBV7-3 with TRBJ1-2; D is unresolved. With 5 bases removed from V and 5 bases from J, the gap between germline ends came to 12 bases. This CDR3 is built from 13 residues. Germline V gene data show CDR1 as SGHTA and CDR2 as FQGTGA. CDR3 loop: CASSPVGGYGYTF. As DNA, the CDR3 is TGTGCCAGCAGCCCCGTGGGAGGTTATGGCTACACCTTC. Combining the CDR3 with reference TRBV7-3 and TRBJ1-2 gives the whole variable domain GAGVSQTPSNKVTEKGKYVELRCDPISGHTALYWYRQSLGQGPEFLIYFQGTGAADDSGLPNDRFFAVRPEGSVSTLKIQRTERGDSAVYLCASSPVGGYGYTFGSGTRLTVV.

The chain links TRBV7-9 to TRBJ2-3, with 8 positions matching TRBD2. The CDR3 is 15 residues long. Looked up from germline, CDR1 is SEHNR and CDR2 is FQNEAQ (reference sequence). V shed 3 bases, J shed 2 bases, and the junction held 4 bases outside the gene matches. The CDR3 nucleotides read TGTGCCAGCAGCTTGATTAGCGGGATCACAGATACGCAGTATTTT. This gives the protein CASSLISGITDTQYF.

CDR3 sequence: CSVERIFGTEAFF. CDR3 bases: TGCAGCGTTGAAAGGATATTTGGGACTGAAGCTTTCTTT. The rearrangement links TRBV29-1 to TRBJ1-1, with D unresolved. The CDR3 totals 13 residues. The V end was cut by 2 bases, the J end by 5 bases, with 12 bases between. Germline V gene sequence: CDR1 SQVTM, CDR2 ANQGSEA.

The chain links TRBV28 to TRBJ1-2, with 10 bases lining up with TRBD1. This CDR3 is built from 13 residues. Germline V CDR1 and CDR2: MDHEN, SYDVKM. V lost 7 bases, J lost 6 bases, and 5 bases stayed unmatched. CDR3: CASIDRGRDGYTF. The CDR3 DNA follows: TGTGCCAGCATTGACAGGGGGCGAGATGGCTACACCTTC.

This clone was seen a few times. The chain joins TRBV19 to TRBJ1-2, with D possibly TRBD1 on 6 matching bases. Germline-derived CDR1 and CDR2 are LNHDA and SQIVND (reference sequence). CDR3 length: 12 residues. Trimming removed 3 bases from V and 6 bases from J, with 8 bases in between. The CDR3: CASSMGGHGYTF. CDR3 DNA sequence: TGTGCCAGTAGTATGGGGGGCCATGGCTACACCTTC.

This clone was seen a few times. Different DNA sequences within this sample yield the same CDR3. The chain links TRBV6-5 to TRBJ2-7, with D unresolved. This CDR3 has 14 amino acids. Germline values: CDR1 MNHEY, CDR2 SVGAGI. V lost 0 bases, J lost 0 bases, and 6 bases lay in between. This chain's CDR3 is CASSYSTSSYEQYF. CDR3 DNA sequence: TGTGCCAGCAGTTACTCGACATCCTCCTACGAGCAGTACTTC.

The chain recombines TRBV19 with TRBJ2-1, with D perhaps matching TRBD2 (6 bases). This CDR3 is 12 amino acids long. Germline V gene data show CDR1 as LNHDA and CDR2 as SQIVND (reference sequence). Trimming removed 4 bases at V and 6 bases at J, with 7 bases between. The CDR3 DNA sequence: TGTGCCAGTAGTAGCGGGATCAATGAGCAGTTCTTC. Encoded protein: CASSSGINEQFF.

This sequence joins TRBV5-1 and TRBJ2-7; D gene uncertain. The CDR3 runs 14 residues. Trimming cost V 2 bases and J 0 bases, with 9 bases left between them. Germline V gene data show CDR1 as SGHRS and CDR2 as YFSETQ. CDR3 bases: TGCGCCAGCAGCTTAGGGATAAGCTCCTACGAGCAGTACTTC. Encoded protein: CASSLGISSYEQYF.

The genes are TRBV28 and TRBJ2-7; TRBD2 matches at 9 bases. The CDR3 consists of 15 residues. With V trimmed by 6 bases and J by 5 bases, 11 bases remained unmatched. The germline V gene encodes CDR1 MDHEN and CDR2 SYDVKM. CDR3 sequence (DNA): TGTGCCAGCAGCCGTCCGGGACTAGCTATCAACGAGCAGTACTTC. It translates to CASSRPGLAINEQYF. Supplemented by reference TRBV28 and TRBJ2-7, the full variable domain reads DVKVTQSSRYLVKRTGEKVFLECVQDMDHENMFWYRQDPGLGLRLIYFSYDVKMKEKGDIPEGYSVSREKKERFSLILESASTNQTSMYLCASSRPGLAINEQYFGPGTRLTVT.

This sequence joins TRBV10-1 and TRBJ2-7; D is undetermined. CDR1 is WNHNN and CDR2 is SYGVQD in the germline V gene (reference sequence). The CDR3 length is 13 residues. With 4 bases removed from V and 3 bases from J, the gap between germline ends came to 10 bases. DNA of the CDR3: TGCGCCAGCAGTGTACGACTGAACTACGAGCAGTACTTC. Translated, it gives CASSVRLNYEQYF.

Comments on this clone: Other DNA sequences in this sample translate to the same CDR3. This chain joins TRBV2 and TRBJ1-1; D is undetermined. The CDR3 loop spans 13 amino acids. In germline, CDR1 is SNHLY, CDR2 FYNNEI. V was pared by 4 bases and J by 1 base, with 7 bases between. CDR3 nucleotides: TGTGCCAGCAGTGGGGAGGGGAACACTGAAGCTTTCTTT. It specifies CASSGEGNTEAFF.

This chain connects TRBV27 to TRBJ2-4, with TRBD1 identical over 12 bases. This CDR3 spans 17 amino acids. J was trimmed by 0 bases and V by 2 bases; bases with no gene match: 2. The germline CDR1 and CDR2 sequences are MNHEY and SMNVEV (reference sequence). The CDR3 reads CASSLGTGGEAKNIQYF. The CDR3, as DNA: TGTGCCAGCAGTTTAGGGACAGGGGGCGAAGCCAAAAACATTCAGTACTTC.